This T cell receptor beta chain was observed in a study of T cells in Graves' hyperthyroidism and ophthalmopathy. Comment on this clonotype: Its antigen is unidentified.

V trimming: 6 bases; J trimming: 4 bases; junction bases outside the gene matches: 7. The CDR3 runs 14 residues. Template material for amplifying TCR beta CDR3 regions consisted of RNA transcripts. The HTBI primer set drove a first-round RT-PCR of the TCR CDR3. TCRdb redid the calling of the multiplex PCR reads with MiXCR, one entry per CDR3 protein. The table shows hundreds of thousands of distinct CDR3 sequences, with 13% to 15% occurring only once. Study-level findings and limits: Appearing also in blood were most of the thyroid clonotypes expanded above 0.001.

The receptor was isolated from a woman under 30 with Graves' hyperthyroidism. Input material: blood. The genes are TRBV12-3 or TRBV12-4 and TRBJ1-1; 8 positions agree with TRBD1. CDR3 DNA sequence: TGTGCCAGCAGGAAGAGAACAGGGGGCACTGAAGCTTTCTTT. Protein sequence: CASRKRTGGTEAFF.